Below, 5 T cell receptor beta chains from the same sample are listed, as sequenced in a study of radiation and T cells in renal cell carcinoma. Documented time point: baseline pretreatment blood. Treatment here: 15 Gy SBRT to primary tumor, nephrectomy 4 weeks later. The protocol was immunoSEQ multiplex PCR, while the TCRdb copy is restricted to in-frame clones and leaves out a portion. Found here are 130,000 to 150,000 clones, about 87% of them singletons; the top ten hold roughly 4%. This sample comprised blood, obtained from a patient whose treatment included radiotherapy and nephrectomy. All receptors derive from a woman in her 70s with renal cell carcinoma.

The chain combines TRBV5-3 with TRBJ2-7, with a tentative D call TRBD2 (6 bases). TRBV5-3 is an ORF, with its function uncertain. Trimming removed 2 bases from V and 3 bases from J, with 12 bases in between. The CDR3 loop spans 14 amino acids. The CDR3 sequence is CARSLRHSGYEQYF. The CDR3 nucleotides are TGTGCCAGAAGCTTAAGACATAGCGGCTACGAGCAGTACTTC.

This clone was counted once. The chain has TRBV20-1 and TRBJ1-4; D remains unclear. The germline V gene encodes CDR1 DFQATT and CDR2 SNEGSKA (reference sequence). This CDR3 has 11 residues. V lost 3 bases to trimming and J lost 4 bases, with 3 bases between them. The CDR3 protein is CSASLNEKLFF. The CDR3 DNA sequence: TGCAGTGCTAGCCTTAATGAAAAACTGTTTTTT.

The chain uses TRBV7-9 and TRBJ1-2, with 9 bases identical to TRBD1. Germline CDR1 reads SEHNR; CDR2 reads FQNEAQ (reference sequence). After removal of 1 base from V and 6 bases from J, the junction contained 15 bases not matched to a gene. This CDR3 is 18 amino acids long. CDR3 in amino acids: CASSLGTGQGRYVHGYTF. In DNA form, the CDR3 reads TGTGCCAGCAGCTTAGGGACCGGACAGGGGCGTTACGTCCATGGCTACACCTTC.

V gene TRBV28 combines with J gene TRBJ1-1, with D perhaps TRBD1 (5 bases). The ends were cut back, 5 bases at V and 1 base at J, with 11 bases in the middle. In germline, CDR1 is MDHEN, CDR2 SYDVKM. This CDR3 region has 14 residues. CDR3 residues: CASSLPRGNTEAFF. The CDR3 nucleotides are TGTGCCAGCAGTCTTCCTAGGGGGAACACTGAAGCTTTCTTT.

The CDR3 nucleotides read TGTGCCACCAAAACCGGGACAATCGGAAACACCATATATTTT. It yields the protein CATKTGTIGNTIYF. This chain links TRBV6-5 with TRBJ1-3, with D perhaps matching TRBD1 (6 bases). Per germline, CDR1 MNHEY and CDR2 SVGAGI. The germline V and J ends were trimmed by 10 bases and 4 bases, with 17 bases remaining between them. The CDR3 has 14 amino acids.